The sequence of this TCR beta chain was determined in a study of T cell responses to AZD1222 COVID-19 vaccine. This table comes from immunoSEQ multiplex PCR, and its TCRdb copy is limited to in-frame clones, with some not included. Of roughly 120,000 clones listed, more than 80% were seen once; the top ten hold 3.5% to 4.5%. Of note for this clone: What it recognizes is unknown.

Study findings and constraints: Repertoire collection took place solely once the T cell response had peaked. The CD4 TCRs associated with vaccination extended across spike and predominated at 160-218 and 743-854. Seropositive AZD1222 recipients at baseline numbered only five to seven.

Sample: peripheral blood, taken 28 days after the second dose of the MenACWY control vaccine. The sequence was obtained from an adult who received the MenACWY meningococcal vaccine as a control.

The CDR3 coding sequence is TGTGCCAGCAGCCCACGGAGAAGGGGGCTCACTGAAGCTTTCTTT. Translated: CASSPRRRGLTEAFF. The chain combines TRBV5-8 with TRBJ1-1, with TRBD1 matching over 7 bases. With V trimmed by 4 bases and J by 4 bases, 10 bases remained unmatched. The CDR3 runs to 15 residues. The germline V gene has CDR1 SGHTS and CDR2 YDEGEE.